A single sample gave rise to the 18 T cell receptor beta chains below, sequenced in a study of T-cell reconstitution after alpha-beta-depleted transplantation in children. This sample's TCRbeta library carried unique molecular identifier barcodes. In TCRdb, the PCR reads were re-called with MiXCR into one record per CDR3 protein. The table has 250,000 to 300,000 distinct CDR3 sequences, 9.5% to 13% seen once. The specimen was peripheral blood, collected 180 days after TCRalphabeta/CD19-depleted stem cell transplant. The receptors come from a male patient aged 2-15 years who had a stem cell transplant for chronic granulomatous disease, so the T cells may come from the graft donor.

This clonotype was seen repeatedly, ten times or more. V gene TRBV28 combines with J gene TRBJ2-1; 16 bases are a match to TRBD2. Germline V lookup: CDR1 MDHEN, CDR2 SYDVKM. The CDR3 sequence is 15 residues long. Trimming cost V 6 bases and J 6 bases; bases outside gene matches: 2. The CDR3 protein is CASRGTSGRANEQFF. The DNA of the CDR3 is TGTGCCAGCAGGGGGACTAGCGGGAGGGCCAATGAGCAGTTCTTC.

This clonotype was counted ten times or more. This sequence joins TRBV28 and TRBJ2-1, with 13 bases fitting TRBD2. V was clipped by 9 bases and J by 10 bases; unmatched bases: 12. CDR3 length equals 15 residues. The germline V gene encodes CDR1 MDHEN and CDR2 SYDVKM. Here the CDR3 reads CASELTSGRAREQFF. The CDR3 DNA reads as TGTGCCAGTGAACTCACTAGCGGGAGGGCCAGGGAGCAGTTCTTC.

This clonotype was found many times. The rearrangement links TRBV28 to TRBJ2-1, with D perhaps TRBD2 (5 bases). Germline CDR1 reads MDHEN; CDR2 reads SYDVKM. The ends were cut back, 9 bases at V and 5 bases at J, with 11 bases in the middle. CDR3 length: 12 amino acids. The CDR3 here is CASERGNNEQFF. CDR3 sequence (DNA): TGTGCCAGTGAACGGGGAAACAATGAGCAGTTCTTC. Full variable domain (remainder filled in from reference TRBV28 and TRBJ2-1): DVKVTQSSRYLVKRTGEKVFLECVQDMDHENMFWYRQDPGLGLRLIYFSYDVKMKEKGDIPEGYSVSREKKERFSLILESASTNQTSMYLCASERGNNEQFFGPGTRLTVL.

This clonotype was counted a few times. The chain links TRBV20-1 to TRBJ1-3, with D perhaps matching TRBD1 (5 bases). V was trimmed by 4 bases and J by 1 base, leaving 17 bases between them. Germline loops: CDR1 DFQATT, CDR2 SNEGSKA (reference sequence). There are 16 residues in the CDR3. The CDR3 sequence is CSATSSGPISGNTIYF. In DNA form, the CDR3 reads TGCAGTGCTACCTCGTCAGGGCCCATATCTGGAAACACCATATATTTT.

Note on this clonotype: A read error may be the cause here, since a much bigger clone is one base away. This sequence joins TRBV28 and TRBJ1-2; 9 bases are shared with TRBD1. Germline CDR1 MDHEN, CDR2 SYDVKM. V lost 10 bases to trimming and J lost 12 bases; unmatched junction nucleotides: 6. This CDR3 has 10 residues. CDR3 loop: CATLTGGDTF. The DNA of the CDR3 is TGTGCCACCCTCACAGGGGGCGACACCTTC.

Ten or more counts support this clonotype. This chain joins TRBV9 and TRBJ2-3; no clear D. CDR3 size: 14 residues. In germline, CDR1 is SGDLS, CDR2 YYNGEE. The V end lost 0 bases, the J end lost 2 bases, and 7 bases lay between the germline ends. CDR3 loop: CASSVEGITDTQYF. In nucleotides, the CDR3 is TGTGCCAGCAGCGTAGAGGGTATCACAGATACGCAGTATTTT.

The sample holds many counts of this clonotype. J is TRBJ2-6 and V is TRBV12-3 or TRBV12-4; perhaps TRBD1 as D (5 bases). The CDR3 runs to 16 residues. Deletions cut 2 bases from V and 0 bases from J, with 8 bases between. The CDR3 region has the DNA TGTGCCAGCAGTTTACTGGGGCTCTCTGGGGCCAACGTCCTGACTTTC. It is translated as CASSLLGLSGANVLTF.

There are many counts of this clonotype. The CDR3 sequence: CASSATGTGFIYF. The CDR3 DNA sequence: TGTGCCAGCAGCGCCACCGGGACAGGTTTTATTTACTTC. The chain uses TRBV9 and TRBJ2-7, with 8 bases identical to TRBD1. Germline CDR1 SGDLS, CDR2 YYNGEE. The trim removed 3 bases at V and 13 bases at J, leaving 12 bases unmatched. The CDR3 extends over 13 amino acids.

Note on this clonotype: A much larger clone lies one base from this, so it may be a read error. This sequence joins TRBV5-1 and TRBJ2-7; weak D call: TRBD2 (6 bases). The CDR3 consists of 13 residues. The germline CDR1 and CDR2 sequences are SGHRS and YFSETQ. Between the trimmed V and J ends, which lost 2 bases and 5 bases, there was a span of 11 bases. The CDR3 reads CASSFRIADEQYF. Written as DNA, the CDR3 is TGCGCCAGCAGCTTCCGAATAGCGGACGAGCAGTACTTC.

In its sample, this clonotype was seen a few times. J is TRBJ2-2 and V is TRBV7-9; possibly TRBD2 for D (6 bases). V gave up 2 bases and J gave up 4 bases, with 8 bases separating them. The CDR3 length is 14 residues. CDR1 SEHNR and CDR2 FQNEAQ come from the germline V gene (reference sequence). The chain's CDR3 is CASSLIAVTGELFF. As DNA, the CDR3 is TGTGCCAGCAGCTTAATAGCGGTCACCGGGGAGCTGTTTTTT. The whole variable domain, remainder taken from reference TRBV7-9 and TRBJ2-2, is DTGVSQNPRHKITKRGQNVTFRCDPISEHNRLYWYRQTLGQGPEFLTYFQNEAQLEKSRLLSDRFSAERPKGSFSTLEIQRTEQGDSAMYLCASSLIAVTGELFFGEGSRLTVL.

Points on this clonotype: A much larger clone lies one base from this, so it may be a read error. The CDR3 here is CASRGQGTATYEQYF. In nucleotides, the CDR3 is TGTGCCAGCAGGGGGCAGGGGACAGCCACCTACGAGCAGTACTTC. The V and J genes are TRBV27 and TRBJ2-7, with 7 bases matching TRBD1. This CDR3 region has 15 residues. With 6 bases clipped from V and 2 bases from J, the junction kept 10 bases outside the gene matches. CDR1 is MNHEY and CDR2 is SMNVEV in the germline V gene (reference sequence).

This clonotype was counted ten times or more. The V gene is TRBV5-1, the J gene TRBJ2-1; D is uncertain. CDR1 and CDR2 from the germline V gene are SGHRS and YFSETQ. V gave up 5 bases and J gave up 0 bases, with 9 bases separating them. The CDR3 runs 14 residues. DNA for the CDR3: TGCGCCAGCAGGGGTTGGAACTCCTACAATGAGCAGTTCTTC. This translates into CASRGWNSYNEQFF.

Points on this clonotype: A much more abundant neighbour one base away suggests this may be a read error. The chain uses TRBV15 and TRBJ2-2; 7 positions match TRBD2. There are 15 residues in the CDR3. CDR1 and CDR2 (germline): LNHNV, YYDKDF (reference sequence). CDR3 coding DNA: TGTGCCACCAGCAGAGAGCGGGAGCTCACCTGGGAGCTGTTTTTT. Its translation is CATSRERELTWELFF.

This clonotype was picked up many times. The chain couples TRBV6-1 to TRBJ2-1; 7 positions agree with TRBD1. Losses at the gene ends were 6 bases for V and 15 bases for J; bases not matched to a gene: 20. Germline CDR1 and CDR2: MNHNS and SASEGT. The CDR3 runs 15 residues. The CDR3 DNA reads as TGTGCCAGCAGGTCCCGGGACAGACCTAGAGTAGGTCTGTTCTTC. Translating gives CASRSRDRPRVGLFF.

This clonotype was observed many times. The chain is built from TRBV18 and TRBJ2-5, with D tentatively TRBD1 or TRBD2 (6 bases each). This CDR3 spans 14 amino acids. V was trimmed by 2 bases and J by 5 bases, leaving 12 bases between them. Germline V gene sequence: CDR1 KGHSH, CDR2 LQKENI. This CDR3 is CASSPAGGWETQYF. CDR3 in DNA: TGTGCCAGCTCACCAGCCGGGGGCTGGGAGACCCAGTACTTC.

In this sample, this clonotype turned up many times. V is TRBV5-1 and J is TRBJ2-7, with 12 bases aligning to TRBD2. Germline trimming cut 6 bases from V and 1 base from J; bases unmatched to any gene: 2. Germline V gene data show CDR1 as SGHRS and CDR2 as YFSETQ. The CDR3 is 14 amino acids. CDR3 sequence (DNA): TGCGCCAGCACAGGACTAGCGGGATCCTACGAGCAGTACTTC. Protein: CASTGLAGSYEQYF.

This clonotype was found many times. This rearrangement joins TRBV5-6 to TRBJ2-2; weak D call: TRBD2 (6 bases). The CDR3 sequence is 16 residues long. The V and J ends lost 4 bases and 1 base respectively, with 14 bases between them. CDR1 and CDR2 from the germline V gene are SGHDT and YYEEEE. This chain's CDR3 is CASSAGAGMNTGELFF. DNA of the CDR3: TGTGCCAGCAGCGCCGGGGCGGGAATGAACACCGGGGAGCTGTTTTTT.

This clonotype has ten or more counts. V is TRBV27 and J is TRBJ1-4; D unclear. The CDR3 has 14 amino acids. Per the germline V gene, CDR1 is MNHEY and CDR2 is SMNVEV (reference sequence). V lost 2 bases, J lost 8 bases, and 12 bases lay in between. CDR3 in DNA: TGTGCCAGCAGTTTAGGCCCACAATTCGAAAAACTGTTTTTT. This gives the protein CASSLGPQFEKLFF. Full variable domain (remainder filled in from reference TRBV27 and TRBJ1-4): EAQVTQNPRYLITVTGKKLTVTCSQNMNHEYMSWYRQDPGLGLRQIYYSMNVEVTDKGDVPEGYKVSRKEKRNFPLILESPSPNQTSLYFCASSLGPQFEKLFFGSGTQLSVL.